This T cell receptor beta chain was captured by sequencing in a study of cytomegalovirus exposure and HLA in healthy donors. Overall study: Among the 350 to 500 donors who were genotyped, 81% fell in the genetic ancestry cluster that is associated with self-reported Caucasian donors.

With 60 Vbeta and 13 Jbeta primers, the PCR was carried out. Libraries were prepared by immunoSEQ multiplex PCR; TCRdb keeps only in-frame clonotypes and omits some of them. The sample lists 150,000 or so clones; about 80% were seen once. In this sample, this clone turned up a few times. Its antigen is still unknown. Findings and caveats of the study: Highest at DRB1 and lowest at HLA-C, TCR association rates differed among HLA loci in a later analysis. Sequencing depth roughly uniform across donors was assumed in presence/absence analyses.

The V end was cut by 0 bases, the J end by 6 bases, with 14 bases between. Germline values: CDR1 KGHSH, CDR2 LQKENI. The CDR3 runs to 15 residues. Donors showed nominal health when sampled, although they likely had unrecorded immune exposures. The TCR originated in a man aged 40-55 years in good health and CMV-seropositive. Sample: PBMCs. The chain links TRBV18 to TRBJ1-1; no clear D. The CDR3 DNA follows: TGTGCCAGCTCACCACCTCGGGGAATCAACTCTGAAGCTTTCTTT. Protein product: CASSPPRGINSEAFF. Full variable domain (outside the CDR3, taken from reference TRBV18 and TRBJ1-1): NAGVMQNPRHLVRRRGQEARLRCSPMKGHSHVYWYRQLPEEGLKFMVYLQKENIIDESGMPKERFSAEFPKEGPSILRIQQVVRGDSAAYFCASSPPRGINSEAFFGQGTRLTVV.